The next 15 T cell receptor beta chains were all read from a single sample in a study of Graves' ophthalmopathy and Graves' hyperthyroidism. The authors amplified TCR beta CDR3 regions, and they did so from RNA transcripts for repertoire sequencing. First-round RT-PCR relied on HTBI primers, and a second-round multiplex PCR came next. Each CDR3 protein gets one entry after TCRdb re-called the multiplex PCR reads with MiXCR. This table holds around 670,000 distinct CDR3 sequences, around 40% found once. The sample comprised peripheral blood. These receptors came from an adult man with Graves' ophthalmopathy.

Many counts were recorded for this clonotype. The CDR3 nucleotides read TGTGCCAGCAGCTTAGAGTGGCGGGGATTGTACGAGCAGTACTTC. It encodes CASSLEWRGLYEQYF. The rearrangement links TRBV7-2 to TRBJ2-7; tentatively, D is TRBD2 (6 bases). The CDR3 has 15 amino acids. The germline V gene has CDR1 SGHTA and CDR2 FQGNSA. Trimming shortened V by 1 base and J by 4 bases, and 14 bases separated the two germline ends.

This clonotype was picked up many times. The chain recombines TRBV15 with TRBJ2-7, with 9 bases that match TRBD1. CDR1 and CDR2 (germline): LNHNV, YYDKDF (reference sequence). The CDR3 sequence is 14 residues long. V lost 4 bases and J lost 2; bases outside the gene matches: 3. The CDR3 coding sequence is TGTGCCACCAGCACACAGGGGGCCGCCTACGAGCAGTACTTC. Amino acids: CATSTQGAAYEQYF.

At least ten counts were recorded for this clonotype. This chain links TRBV25-1 with TRBJ2-2, with D unresolved. The germline V gene encodes CDR1 MGHDK and CDR2 SYGVNS. This CDR3 has 15 amino acids. Deletions cut 4 bases from V and 0 bases from J, with 9 bases between. The CDR3 nucleotides read TGTGCCAGCAGTGTCCGCAAGGCGAACACCGGGGAGCTGTTTTTT. Its protein product is CASSVRKANTGELFF.

The chain links TRBV24-1 to TRBJ1-5; 7 bases are shared with TRBD1. The CDR3 is 16 amino acids. CDR1 KGHDR and CDR2 SFDVKD come from the germline V gene. Germline trimming cut 4 bases from V and 4 bases from J; bases unmatched to any gene: 9. CDR3 nucleotide sequence: TGTGCCACCAGTGACCCGGGGACAGTGGGGAATCAGCCCCAGCATTTT. Protein: CATSDPGTVGNQPQHF.

The chain combines TRBV9 with TRBJ1-5, with a weak D call TRBD1 (5 bases). Germline lookup yields CDR1 SGDLS and CDR2 YYNGEE. This CDR3 comprises 15 residues. Trimming pared 4 bases from V and 7 bases from J, leaving 18 bases between. CDR3 loop: CASSQDSRVNQPQHF. In DNA, the CDR3 is TGTGCCAGCAGCCAAGATTCCAGGGTCAACCAGCCCCAGCATTTT.

The sample holds a few counts of this clonotype. CDR3 nucleotide sequence: TGCGCCTCTGGGCGGCAGGGAAACACCGGGGAGCTGTTTTTT. As protein: CASGRQGNTGELFF. The chain employs TRBV4-3 and TRBJ2-2; perhaps TRBD1 as D (5 bases). Looked up from germline, CDR1 is LGHNA and CDR2 is YSLEER. CDR3 length: 14 amino acids. Trimming stripped 11 bases from V and 2 bases from J, with 15 bases between.

A few counts support this clonotype. V gene TRBV6-1 combines with J gene TRBJ1-1; D is undetermined. Germline V gene data show CDR1 as MNHNS and CDR2 as SASEGT. V was pared by 7 bases and J by 4 bases, with 13 bases between. This CDR3 has 13 residues. Here the CDR3 DNA reads TGTGCCAGCACCAAAATAGGGAGCACTGAAGCTTTCTTT. Its protein is CASTKIGSTEAFF.

This clonotype was seen a handful of times. In DNA form, the CDR3 reads TGTGCCAGCAGTTACTCGAGATACTCTGGGGCCAACGTCCTGACTTTC. This codes for CASSYSRYSGANVLTF. The genes are TRBV25-1 and TRBJ2-6; no definite D call. Germline V CDR1 and CDR2: MGHDK, SYGVNS. The CDR3 covers 16 residues. V was shortened by 5 bases and J by 0 bases, with 11 bases between the two germline ends.

This clonotype was recorded a few times. V gene TRBV6-5 combines with J gene TRBJ1-5, with D possibly being TRBD1 (5 bases). The CDR3 loop spans 14 amino acids. From germline, CDR1 is MNHEY and CDR2 SVGAGI. The germline V and J ends were trimmed by 7 bases and 6 bases, with 16 bases remaining between them. The CDR3 region is CASTTGGERQPQHF. For the CDR3, the DNA is TGTGCCAGCACCACTGGGGGGGAGCGTCAGCCCCAGCATTTT.

The rearrangement joins TRBV19 to TRBJ2-6, with TRBD2 matching 7 bases. Germline V gene sequence: CDR1 LNHDA, CDR2 SQIVND (reference sequence). After removal of 1 base from V and 6 bases from J, the junction contained 12 bases not matched to a gene. The CDR3 is 18 residues long. Here the CDR3 reads CASSIVRTGGAEANVLTF. For the CDR3, the DNA is TGTGCCAGTAGTATAGTTAGGACGGGAGGTGCTGAGGCCAACGTCCTGACTTTC.

This clonotype has just a few counts. This sequence joins TRBV25-1 and TRBJ1-2; a possible D gene is TRBD1 (6 bases). The V end lost 6 bases, the J end lost 7 bases, and 18 bases lay between the germline ends. Germline CDR1 reads MGHDK; CDR2 reads SYGVNS. The CDR3 has 14 amino acids. This chain's CDR3 is CASSLPITGSGYTF. CDR3 bases: TGTGCCAGCAGCCTCCCGATCACAGGGAGTGGCTACACCTTC.

This clonotype was counted between two and nine times. The chain joins TRBV7-9 to TRBJ2-2; D unresolved. V was cut by 5 bases and J by 5 bases, with 9 bases left in between. CDR1 and CDR2 from the germline V gene are SEHNR and FQNEAQ (reference sequence). The CDR3 runs to 13 residues. As DNA, the CDR3 is TGTGCCAGCAGCCAGATGCGGACCGGGGAGCTGTTTTTT. Translation: CASSQMRTGELFF.

About this clonotype itself: Its ends do not fully match the called genes, so a read error is possible. This chain links TRBV10-3 with TRBJ1-5; weak D call: TRBD1 (6 bases). Germline-derived CDR1 and CDR2 are ENHRY and SYGVKD. The CDR3 is made up of 14 amino acids. Written as DNA, the CDR3 is TGTGCCAGCAGTCCGGACACGGGGGGCCAGCCCCAGCATTTT. This translates into CASSPDTGGQPQHF.

This chain links TRBV7-2 with TRBJ2-3; D is uncertain. CDR3 length: 14 residues. The V end was cut by 2 bases, the J end by 0 bases, with 6 bases between. Germline V gene data show CDR1 as SGHTA and CDR2 as FQGNSA. The CDR3, as DNA: TGTGCCAGCAGCTTACGACTTAGCACAGATACGCAGTATTTT. It encodes CASSLRLSTDTQYF.

This clonotype was recorded a few times. This chain connects TRBV6-5 to TRBJ1-2; no definite D call. CDR1 is MNHEY and CDR2 is SVGAGI in the germline V gene. The CDR3 sequence is 13 residues long. V lost 2 bases and J 0 bases, leaving 4 bases between the germline ends. The CDR3, as DNA: TGTGCCAGCAGTTACCAGGCTAACTATGGCTACACCTTC. Residues: CASSYQANYGYTF.